The clone carrying this T cell receptor (beta chain) was observed many times. Its antigen is not known. The data were taken from a study of CD8 T cells in ankylosing spondylitis. Study-level findings and limits: Seemingly distinctive of ankylosing spondylitis blood was a TCR beta motif formed by eight highly homologous variants.

It was by quantitative 5'-RACE with molecular barcodes that TCR beta libraries were made. MiXCR was run by TCRdb on the 5' RACE reads, yielding one entry per CDR3 protein. The profile covers 200,000 or so distinct CDR3 sequences, with approximately 12% appearing a single time and roughly 9.6% taken by the ten largest. Trimming shortened V by 3 bases and J by 3 bases, and 7 bases separated the two germline ends. Germline CDR1 KGHDR, CDR2 SFDVKD. This CDR3 is 14 amino acids long. The chain has TRBV24-1 and TRBJ1-4; D is unresolved. The sample comprised blood, either unsorted or a sorted T cell fraction (not recorded which). The source is a female donor with ankylosing spondylitis or in good health (not recorded which). DNA for the CDR3: TGTGCCACCAGTGATCCAGGTGCTAATGAAAAACTGTTTTTT. Translated: CATSDPGANEKLFF.